This T cell receptor beta chain was obtained from a study of T cell repertoires in cytomegalovirus infection (dated by TCRdb to about 2019). Background for the entire study: The HLA type of each donor mattered for the analysis, because public TCR beta signatures pointed to carriage of CMV infection along with the matching HLA type. The full study reports these points: The ex vivo response was dominated by HLA-C-restricted CMV-specific TCR beta clonotypes, which also provided the single most frequent clonotype in two of eight donors. In both this cohort and an independent cohort of some 370 donors, the cumulative frequency of public TCR beta family members distinguished carriers of CMV infection plus the relevant HLA type.

This clonotype was counted only a few times. Its cognate antigen has yet to be identified. No much larger clonotype is one base removed from it; base qualities were not supplied. TCRdb names Illumina HiSeq 1500 as the instrument used. The public reads were run again by TCRdb, first through fastp at Q25 and then through MiXCR, and only productive beta chains were kept. All rows with the same CDR3 protein become a single entry with the most common DNA and genes. The sample has approximately 400,000 distinct CDR3 sequences on record, 30% to 40% of them singletons. The ten largest clones take up approximately 13% of the sample. The cysteine opens and the phenylalanine closes a CDR3 of 15 amino acids. Solely the CDR3 DNA is kept, with 45 bases framed from the first base. In the germline V gene (reference sequence), CDR1 corresponds to LNHDA and CDR2 to SQIVND. V is trimmed back by 4 bases and J by 4 bases, and the junction contains 7 bases that no gene match accounts for.

The sequence is built from TRBV19 and TRBJ2-3; TRBD1 aligns with 8 central bases. Source material: PBMCs. The TCR was taken from a human donor in good health (CMV status not recorded). Some clones in this sample may be carry-over from other donors' samples. The CDR3 is CASSNGQGSADTQYF. The sequenced DNA is TGTGCCAGTAGTAACGGACAGGGTTCAGCAGATACGCAGTATTTT. With the rest looked up from the reference TRBV19 and TRBJ2-3 genes rather than sequenced, the full variable domain is DGGITQSPKYLFRKEGQNVTLSCEQNLNHDAMYWYRQDPGQGLRLIYYSQIVNDFQKGDIAEGYSVSREKKESFPLTVTSAQKNPTAFYLCASSNGQGSADTQYFGPGTRLTVL.